This T cell receptor beta chain is from a study of shared clonotypes between healthy human individuals. Only in-frame clones appear in the TCRdb table, and some are missing; sequencing was by immunoSEQ multiplex PCR. This table holds about 2.1 million clones, 93% found once. Naive CD8 isolation took CD45RO-negative cells positively selected for CCR7 and excluded terminally differentiated effector memory CD45RA+ cells. Each sample came from a Caucasian adult donor living in Nashville, Tennessee. General study findings and limits: A handful of donors showed sharing of approximately 4.7% of naive CD4 clonotypes.

CDR1 and CDR2 (germline): MNHEY, SMNVEV (reference sequence). The CDR3 has 17 amino acids. Trimming removed 5 bases from V and 5 bases from J; junction bases left unmatched: 12. Comment on this clone: Its target is not known.

The chain joins TRBV27 to TRBJ2-5; TRBD2 matches 12 bases. The clonotype was recovered from a man younger than 35 in good health. Some clones in this sample may be carry-over from other donors' samples. The sample consisted of naive CD8+ T cells from PBMCs. The CDR3 reads CASSTMFGLAGRETQYF. The CDR3, as DNA: TGTGCCAGCAGTACCATGTTTGGACTAGCGGGACGGGAGACCCAGTACTTC.